Detailed here is one T cell receptor (beta chain). The sample originates from a study of CD8 T cells in Susac syndrome. Sequencing targeted TCR beta in T cells from blood (CD8+ and CD4+). Negative isolation yielded CD4+ and CD8+ T cells, and FACS enriched TEMRA cells. Random hexamers were used to reverse transcribe roughly 0.45 to 1 ug of RNA. The immunoSEQ assay covered 54 Vbeta and 13 Jbeta segments for CDR3. TCRdb reprocessed the immunoSEQ multiplex PCR reads with MiXCR, giving one entry per CDR3 protein. The sample yields 150,000 or so distinct CDR3 sequences, 94% seen once. Germline-derived CDR1 and CDR2 are GTSNPN and SVGIG (reference sequence). The CDR3 sequence is 13 residues long. Trimming removed 2 bases at V and 0 bases at J, with 7 bases between.

What was sequenced was CD4+ T cells from PBMCs. This clonotype was obtained from a human donor with multiple sclerosis. The gene calls are TRBV30 and TRBJ1-2; D is ambiguous. CDR3 DNA sequence: TGTGCCTGGAGTAGCGGGGCTAACTATGGCTACACCTTC. Protein sequence: CAWSSGANYGYTF.